The 27 T cell receptor beta chains reported below all come from one sample, sequenced in a study of beta chain features in type 1 diabetes. Study conclusions and caveats: Type 1 diabetes patients showed a moderate but significant shortening of TCRB CDR3s in all four CD4+ subsets.

Expressed TCRB transcripts got sequenced, as all isolated RNA was reverse transcribed. Sequencing used immunoSEQ multiplex PCR; TCRdb keeps in-frame clones, though not all of them. The table shows a few hundred thousand clones, with over 9.5% occurring only once. Antigens for these TCRs are unknown. The material sequenced was naive CD4+ T cells from blood. These receptors were collected from a woman younger than 35 with type 1 diabetes.

This clone appeared a few times. J is TRBJ2-2 and V is TRBV29-1; D is perhaps TRBD2 (5 bases). This CDR3 spans 16 amino acids. Trimming took off 7 bases at V and 0 bases at J, with 18 bases between the two ends. Per germline, CDR1 SQVTM and CDR2 ANQGSEA. The CDR3 sequence is CSAAGINPSNTGELFF. In nucleotides, the CDR3 is TGCAGCGCTGCCGGGATAAACCCTTCGAACACCGGGGAGCTGTTTTTT.

This clone appeared a few times. J is TRBJ2-3 and V is TRBV7-2, with unresolved D. Per the germline V gene, CDR1 is SGHTA and CDR2 is FQGNSA. The CDR3 extends over 11 amino acids. V was pared by 2 bases and J by 7 bases, with 4 bases between. The CDR3 DNA is TGTGCCAGCAGCTTACTCTATACGCAGTATTTT. Its translation: CASSLLYTQYF. The variable domain in full, completed from reference TRBV7-2 and TRBJ2-3, reads GAGVSQSPSNKVTEKGKDVELRCDPISGHTALYWYRQSLGQGLEFLIYFQGNSAPDKSGLPSDRFSAERTGGSVSTLTIQRTQQEDSAVYLCASSLLYTQYFGPGTRLTVL.

In DNA form, the CDR3 reads TGTGCCAGCAGCTTGACGGGAGAAGCCAAAAACATTCAGTACTTC. Amino acid sequence: CASSLTGEAKNIQYF. The chain employs TRBV11-3 and TRBJ2-4, with TRBD2 as a possible D gene (6 bases). There are 15 residues in the CDR3. Deletions cut 3 bases from V and 0 bases from J, with 9 bases between. Germline V gene sequence: CDR1 SGHNT, CDR2 YENEEA.

This clone was counted between two and nine times. This chain connects TRBV2 to TRBJ2-5; tentatively, D is TRBD2 (5 bases). Germline V gene lookup returns CDR1 SNHLY and CDR2 FYNNEI. The V end was cut by 6 bases, the J end by 2 bases, with 13 bases between. This CDR3 has 14 residues. This CDR3 is CASRDRTGQETQYF. Here the CDR3 DNA reads TGTGCCAGCAGGGATAGGACTGGACAAGAGACCCAGTACTTC.

V is TRBV29-1 and J is TRBJ2-7; weak D call: TRBD2 (6 bases). The V and J ends lost 6 bases and 3 bases respectively, with 12 bases between them. CDR3 length: 12 amino acids. CDR1 and CDR2 (germline): SQVTM, ANQGSEA. CDR3 nucleotides: TGCAGCGTCGGGGCAGCGGGCTACGAGCAGTACTTC. Translating it yields CSVGAAGYEQYF.

This chain links TRBV14 with TRBJ2-5; a possible D gene is TRBD2 (5 bases). The CDR3 loop spans 15 amino acids. The V end lost 0 bases, the J end lost 4 bases, and 12 bases lay between the germline ends. The germline V gene has CDR1 SGHDN and CDR2 FVKESK. The CDR3 protein is CASSQDQDGGETQYF. DNA of the CDR3: TGTGCCAGCAGCCAAGATCAGGACGGAGGAGAGACCCAGTACTTC.

This clone was detected a few times. This rearrangement joins TRBV6-4 to TRBJ2-6, with 8 positions matching TRBD1. V lost 8 bases and J lost 1; bases outside the gene matches: 7. The CDR3 runs to 16 residues. Germline V gives CDR1 MRHNA, CDR2 SNTAGT. CDR3 sequence reads: CASSQGALSGANVLTF. The DNA for the CDR3 is TGTGCCAGCTCCCAGGGGGCGTTGTCTGGGGCCAACGTCCTGACTTTC.

This clone was seen a handful of times. The genes are TRBV29-1 and TRBJ2-1; possible D gene TRBD2, 6 bases. This CDR3 is built from 14 residues. Germline-derived CDR1 and CDR2 are SQVTM and ANQGSEA. Trimming pared 4 bases from V and 9 bases from J, leaving 19 bases between. CDR3 DNA: TGCAGCGTTGGGCCCCGACTAGGCTTGGGTGAGCAGTTCTTC. Translating gives CSVGPRLGLGEQFF.

This clone was picked up a small number of times. V usage is TRBV5-1 and J usage is TRBJ1-2; D perhaps matches TRBD1 (5 bases). The germline V and J ends were trimmed by 7 bases and 3 bases, with 19 bases remaining between them. The CDR3 runs to 15 residues. The germline V gene encodes CDR1 SGHRS and CDR2 YFSETQ. The chain's CDR3 is CASRPREGLDYGYTF. The CDR3 nucleotides read TGCGCCAGCCGACCCAGGGAGGGTTTGGACTATGGCTACACCTTC. Filled out from reference TRBV5-1 and TRBJ1-2, the complete variable domain reads KAGVTQTPRYLIKTRGQQVTLSCSPISGHRSVSWYQQTPGQGLQFLFEYFSETQRNKGNFPGRFSGRQFSNSRSEMNVSTLELGDSALYLCASRPREGLDYGYTFGSGTRLTVV.

This clone showed up just a few times. This sequence joins TRBV18 and TRBJ1-1; D unclear. The CDR3 sequence is 13 residues long. With 5 bases removed from V and 1 base from J, the gap between germline ends came to 8 bases. Germline V gene sequence: CDR1 KGHSH, CDR2 LQKENI. In DNA form, the CDR3 reads TGTGCCAGCTCATCTCATAGGAACACTGAAGCTTTCTTT. Protein product: CASSSHRNTEAFF. Full variable domain (missing parts from reference TRBV18 and TRBJ1-1): NAGVMQNPRHLVRRRGQEARLRCSPMKGHSHVYWYRQLPEEGLKFMVYLQKENIIDESGMPKERFSAEFPKEGPSILRIQQVVRGDSAAYFCASSSHRNTEAFFGQGTRLTVV.

This clone has only a few counts. The rearrangement links TRBV2 to TRBJ2-1, with D perhaps matching TRBD1 (5 bases). Germline CDR1 and CDR2: SNHLY and FYNNEI. V lost 6 bases to trimming and J lost 7 bases, with 13 bases between them. The CDR3 contains 13 residues. The CDR3 loop reads CASSLGRENEQFF. The DNA of the CDR3 is TGTGCCAGCAGCTTAGGCAGGGAAAATGAGCAGTTCTTC. Combining the CDR3 with reference TRBV2 and TRBJ2-1 gives the whole variable domain EPEVTQTPSHQVTQMGQEVILRCVPISNHLYFYWYRQILGQKVEFLVSFYNNEISEKSEIFDDQFSVERPDGSNFTLKIRSTKLEDSAMYFCASSLGRENEQFFGPGTRLTVL.

This clone has more than one count but fewer than ten. The chain combines TRBV30 with TRBJ2-7, with 9 bases that match TRBD1. V lost 3 bases and J lost 5; bases outside the gene matches: 5. This CDR3 has 13 amino acids. Germline V gene data show CDR1 as GTSNPN and CDR2 as SVGIG (reference sequence). The CDR3 DNA sequence: TGTGCCTGGAGCTACAGGGGGCCCAACGAGCAGTACTTC. It codes for CAWSYRGPNEQYF.

This rearrangement joins TRBV29-1 to TRBJ2-7; TRBD1 might be the D (6 bases). The CDR3 runs 13 residues. V was shortened by 6 bases and J by 0 bases, with 12 bases between the two germline ends. Germline V gene data show CDR1 as SQVTM and CDR2 as ANQGSEA. The CDR3 DNA is TGCAGCGTGACAGGCAAGAGCTCCTACGAGCAGTACTTC. Translating it yields CSVTGKSSYEQYF.

This clone was seen a handful of times. The rearrangement uses TRBV6-5 and TRBJ2-7, with D possibly TRBD1 on 5 matching bases. CDR1 is MNHEY, CDR2 SVGAGI, per germline. This CDR3 contains 12 residues. V lost 5 bases and J 13 bases, leaving 18 bases between the germline ends. CDR3 bases: TGTGCCAGCAGTGGACCGGAACAGGTCCATTACTTC. Its translation: CASSGPEQVHYF.

The chain links TRBV30 to TRBJ1-2; TRBD1 might be the D (6 bases). Germline V gives CDR1 GTSNPN, CDR2 SVGIG (reference sequence). The CDR3 is 13 residues long. Trimming took off 3 bases at V and 4 bases at J, with 12 bases between the two ends. CDR3 in amino acids: CAWRAKTGYGYTF. As DNA, the CDR3 is TGTGCCTGGAGGGCCAAGACAGGCTATGGCTACACCTTC.

In its sample, this clone was seen a few times. The V gene is TRBV5-4, the J gene TRBJ1-5, with D possibly TRBD1 on 6 matching bases. Trimming cost V 5 bases and J 3 bases, with 12 bases left between them. The length of the CDR3 is 14 residues. CDR1 is SGHNT, CDR2 YYREEE, per germline (reference sequence). The CDR3 region is CASSVGGVNQPQHF. As DNA, the CDR3 is TGTGCCAGCAGTGTAGGGGGGGTCAATCAGCCCCAGCATTTT. Looking up the rest from reference TRBV5-4 and TRBJ1-5 gives the full variable domain: ETGVTQSPTHLIKTRGQQVTLRCSSQSGHNTVSWYQQALGQGPQFIFQYYREEENGRGNFPPRFSGLQFPNYSSELNVNALELDDSALYLCASSVGGVNQPQHFGDGTRLSIL.

The gene calls are TRBV6-4 and TRBJ2-3, with 7 bases fitting TRBD2. The junction had 1 base not matched to a gene; V was cut back by 2 bases and J by 5 bases. The CDR3 is 13 amino acids. From germline, CDR1 is MRHNA and CDR2 SNTAGT. CDR3 sequence: CASSDQRGDTQYF. The DNA for the CDR3 is TGTGCCAGCAGTGACCAGCGGGGAGATACGCAGTATTTT.

Only a few counts were recorded for this clone. The chain employs TRBV5-4 and TRBJ2-3; D might be TRBD2 (6 bases). V lost 2 bases, J lost 4 bases, and 8 bases lay in between. There are 13 residues in the CDR3. In germline, CDR1 is SGHNT, CDR2 YYREEE (reference sequence). The CDR3 loop reads CASSFAGSDTQYF. CDR3 bases: TGTGCCAGCAGCTTCGCGGGGTCAGATACGCAGTATTTT.

This clone was observed a few times. The chain links TRBV28 to TRBJ2-1, with D possibly TRBD2 on 7 matching bases. V was pared by 6 bases and J by 5 bases, with 17 bases between. Germline V gene lookup returns CDR1 MDHEN and CDR2 SYDVKM. The CDR3 sequence is 15 residues long. The DNA of the CDR3 is TGTGCCAGCAGCCGAGGGGGGGGGACGGACAATGAGCAGTTCTTC. It encodes CASSRGGGTDNEQFF.

The rearrangement joins TRBV6-5 to TRBJ2-1, with TRBD2 as a possible D gene (5 bases). CDR1 and CDR2 (germline): MNHEY, SVGAGI. Trimming cost V 6 bases and J 4 bases, with 13 bases left between them. CDR3 length: 14 amino acids. The CDR3 region is CASSPRTVYNEQFF. The CDR3 nucleotides read TGTGCCAGCAGCCCTAGGACTGTTTACAATGAGCAGTTCTTC.

V gene TRBV4-2 combines with J gene TRBJ2-6; D is perhaps TRBD2 (5 bases). V dropped 0 bases and J dropped 4 bases, with 10 bases sitting between them. Germline V gene lookup returns CDR1 LGHNA and CDR2 YNFKEQ. This CDR3 has 16 amino acids. Written as DNA, the CDR3 is TGTGCCAGCAGCCAAGAAGGTTCGGGAGGGGCCAACGTCCTGACTTTC. This encodes CASSQEGSGGANVLTF.

This clone was detected only a few times. V is TRBV28 and J is TRBJ2-2; 9 positions agree with TRBD1. V lost 8 bases to trimming and J lost 5 bases; unmatched junction nucleotides: 9. Per the germline V gene, CDR1 is MDHEN and CDR2 is SYDVKM. The CDR3 runs to 15 residues. The CDR3 spells CASLEGTGNTGELFF. CDR3 sequence (DNA): TGTGCCAGCCTGGAAGGGACAGGGAATACCGGGGAGCTGTTTTTT.

This clone turned up a few times. The chain employs TRBV9 and TRBJ1-2; 8 positions match TRBD1. Germline CDR1 is SGDLS and CDR2 is YYNGEE. This CDR3 has 14 residues. Trimming cost V 0 bases and J 3 bases; bases outside gene matches: 1. DNA of the CDR3: TGTGCCAGCAGCGTAGCACAGGGGGACTATGGCTACACCTTC. Its translation is CASSVAQGDYGYTF.

The V call is TRBV4-1, the J call TRBJ2-1, with TRBD2 matching 10 bases. This CDR3 has 14 amino acids. CDR1 and CDR2 from the germline V gene are MGHRA and YSYEKL. With V trimmed by 2 bases and J by 9 bases, 4 bases remained unmatched. This CDR3 is CASSQPGLAFEQFF. The CDR3 coding sequence is TGCGCCAGCAGCCAACCGGGACTAGCGTTTGAGCAGTTCTTC.

This chain joins TRBV18 and TRBJ1-2, with 10 bases identical to TRBD1. Germline CDR1 and CDR2: KGHSH and LQKENI. The CDR3 extends over 14 amino acids. V shed 3 bases, J shed 5 bases, and the junction held 3 bases outside the gene matches. The CDR3 spells CASSPRTGGYGYTF. Here the CDR3 DNA reads TGTGCCAGCTCACCGCGGACAGGGGGTTATGGCTACACCTTC. Combining the CDR3 with reference TRBV18 and TRBJ1-2 gives the whole variable domain NAGVMQNPRHLVRRRGQEARLRCSPMKGHSHVYWYRQLPEEGLKFMVYLQKENIIDESGMPKERFSAEFPKEGPSILRIQQVVRGDSAAYFCASSPRTGGYGYTFGSGTRLTVV.

This clone has more than one count but fewer than ten. CDR3 DNA sequence: TGCGCCAGCAGTCAAGGGGATTTCAGGGGACACGAAAAACTGTTTTTT. Encoded protein: CASSQGDFRGHEKLFF. The V gene is TRBV23-1, the J gene TRBJ1-4; D might be TRBD1 (6 bases). TRBV23-1 falls under the ORF class, with uncertain function. The CDR3 consists of 16 residues. The V end was cut by 2 bases, the J end by 8 bases, with 18 bases between.

This chain uses TRBV19 with TRBJ1-2; 10 nucleotides match TRBD1. Germline V lookup: CDR1 LNHDA, CDR2 SQIVND (reference sequence). This CDR3 spans 18 amino acids. The ends lost 2 bases at V and 2 bases at J; junction bases unmatched: 11. The CDR3 sequence: CASSILDRGRLVNYGYTF. In DNA, the CDR3 is TGTGCCAGTAGTATACTCGACAGGGGGCGATTGGTCAACTATGGCTACACCTTC.